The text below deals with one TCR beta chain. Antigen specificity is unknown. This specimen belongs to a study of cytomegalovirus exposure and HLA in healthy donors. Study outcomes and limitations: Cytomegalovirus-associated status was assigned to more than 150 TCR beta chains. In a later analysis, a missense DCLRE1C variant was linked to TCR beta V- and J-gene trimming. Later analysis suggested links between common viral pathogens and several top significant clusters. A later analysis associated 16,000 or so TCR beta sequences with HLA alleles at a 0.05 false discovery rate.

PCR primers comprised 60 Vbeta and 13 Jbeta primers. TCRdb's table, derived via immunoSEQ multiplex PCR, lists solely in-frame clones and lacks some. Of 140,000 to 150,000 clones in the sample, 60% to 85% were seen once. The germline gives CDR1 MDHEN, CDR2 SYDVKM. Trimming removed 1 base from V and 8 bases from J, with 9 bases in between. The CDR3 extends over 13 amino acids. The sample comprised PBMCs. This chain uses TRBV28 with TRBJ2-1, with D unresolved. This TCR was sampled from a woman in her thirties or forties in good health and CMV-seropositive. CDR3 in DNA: TGTGCCAGCAGTTTATCCCCTGGCCATGAGCAGTTCTTC. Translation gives CASSLSPGHEQFF.